This entry is about one T cell receptor (beta chain). Germline V gene sequence: CDR1 SGHRS, CDR2 YFSETQ. There are 16 residues in the CDR3. V lost 4 bases and J lost 7; bases outside the gene matches: 6. Noted treatment: oral pan-JAK inhibitor, 5-10 mg twice daily. Peripheral blood samples and lesional scalp punch biopsies were obtained from alopecia areata patients. This specimen belongs to a study of CD8+ T cells in alopecia areata. Whole-study context: Severity scores in treated patients reflected the percentage of scalp affected.

Extraction of RNA preceded its reverse transcription into cDNA, which served as the sequencing template. TCRdb's table, derived via immunoSEQ multiplex PCR, lists solely in-frame clones and lacks some. The data hold 170,000 or so clones, with around three fifths observed a single time. This material consisted of CD4+ T cells sorted from blood, taken at week 4, from a patient treated with tofacitinib. The rearrangement uses TRBV5-1 and TRBJ1-6; TRBD1 matches at 12 bases. The TCR was taken from a human donor with alopecia areata. The CDR3 is CASSLGTGGKNSPLHF. In DNA form, the CDR3 reads TGCGCCAGCAGCCTGGGGACAGGGGGCAAAAATTCACCCCTCCACTTT.